What follows describes a single TCR beta chain. Its antigen is currently unknown. This entry is derived from a study of cytomegalovirus exposure and HLA in healthy donors. Whole-study context: Clustering assigned roughly 81% of the approximately 430 genotyped donors to the Caucasian-associated ancestry cluster. Study-level findings and limits: CMV serostatus was the sole immune exposure data available. Links to common viral pathogens appeared, in a later analysis, for several of the most significant clusters.

The trim removed 4 bases at V and 3 bases at J, leaving 4 bases unmatched. Per the germline V gene, CDR1 is SNHLY and CDR2 is FYNNEI. The CDR3 runs to 15 residues. 60 Vbeta and 13 Jbeta primers were used in PCR. Profiling relied on immunoSEQ multiplex PCR, and the TCRdb table lists in-frame clones only, not all of them. The sample lists around 300,000 clones; about 75% were seen once. Healthy bone marrow donors formed the donor group. The TCR originated in a female donor in good health and CMV-seronegative. The specimen sequenced was PBMCs. The J gene is TRBJ2-1, the V gene TRBV2, with 9 bases identical to TRBD2. CDR3 protein: CASSVSGSIYNEQFF. CDR3 DNA: TGTGCCAGCAGTGTTAGCGGGAGTATCTACAATGAGCAGTTCTTC.